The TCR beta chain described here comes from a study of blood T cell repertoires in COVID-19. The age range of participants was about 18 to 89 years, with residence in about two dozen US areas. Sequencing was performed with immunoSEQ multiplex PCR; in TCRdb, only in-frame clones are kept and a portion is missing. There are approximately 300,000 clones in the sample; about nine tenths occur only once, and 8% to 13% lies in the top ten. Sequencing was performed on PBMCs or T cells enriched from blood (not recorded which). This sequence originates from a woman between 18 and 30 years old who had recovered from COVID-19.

CDR3 DNA: TGTGCCAGCAGTCGCGGGACAGGGATTGAAAAACTGTTTTTT. It codes for CASSRGTGIEKLFF. The V call is TRBV6-5, the J call TRBJ1-4; 9 positions match TRBD1. J lost 7 bases, V lost 5 bases, and 5 bases had no gene match. Germline CDR1 and CDR2: MNHEY and SVGAGI. The CDR3 sequence is 14 residues long.